This TCR beta chain was obtained from a study of shared clonotypes between healthy human individuals. Sequencing used immunoSEQ multiplex PCR; TCRdb keeps in-frame clones, though not all of them. The table shows 2 million to 2.5 million clones, with under 95% occurring only once. This CDR3 has 15 amino acids. Germline V gene data show CDR1 as SNHLY and CDR2 as FYNNEI. The V gene lost 4 bases and the J gene lost 1 base, with 14 bases spanning the gap. The chain uses TRBV2 and TRBJ2-7; D unresolved. The TCR originated in a man aged 18-30 years in good health. Some clones in this sample may be carry-over from other donors' samples. The sample was naive CD4+ T cells from PBMCs. This sample's subset: CD45RA+ positively selected. CDR3 region: CASSGRTQPSYEQYF. The CDR3 coding sequence is TGTGCCAGCAGTGGGCGGACGCAACCTTCCTACGAGCAGTACTTC.